Each of the 26 T cell receptor beta chains below was sequenced from the same sample in a study of T cells expressing NK-cell markers. TCRdb reprocessed the 5' RACE reads; each CDR3 protein has one entry and no DNA is given. This sample's clone table lists about 300,000 distinct CDR3 sequences. Sequenced input: blood T cells: a sorted CD56 or NKG2C T cell subset, CD4+ or CD8+ T cells, or bulk PBMC T cells (not recorded which). These receptors all come from a woman between 18 and 70 years old in good health.

The chain recombines TRBV7-2 with TRBJ2-3. Germline CDR1 and CDR2: SGHTA and FQGNSA. The CDR3 has 13 amino acids. CDR3 protein: CASSYQWTDTQYF.

The V call is TRBV12-3 or TRBV12-4, the J call TRBJ2-5; TCRdb returns TRBD2, unconfirmable since there is no DNA. This CDR3 spans 14 amino acids. This chain's CDR3 is CASSLEPWRETQYF.

The chain recombines TRBV11-2 with TRBJ2-1. The CDR3 contains 14 residues. From germline, CDR1 is SGHAT and CDR2 FQNNGV. The CDR3 spells CASSLVGPINEQFF.

The chain links TRBV18 to TRBJ2-5. Per germline, CDR1 KGHSH and CDR2 LQKENI. The CDR3 is made up of 14 amino acids. This CDR3 is CASSPDYLQETQYF.

This chain links TRBV6-5 with TRBJ2-5; the TCRdb D gene call, TRBD2, has no DNA to confirm it. The CDR3 sequence is 15 residues long. CDR1 is MNHEY and CDR2 is SVGAGI in the germline V gene. CDR3 amino acids: CASSYSLAASETQYF.

J is TRBJ1-1 and V is TRBV20-1. The CDR3 sequence is 15 residues long. CDR1 and CDR2 (germline): DFQATT, SNEGSKA (reference sequence). The CDR3 spells CSARDPELPFTEAFF.

The gene calls are TRBV6-1 and TRBJ2-3. The CDR3 is made up of 14 amino acids. Germline CDR1 is MNHNS and CDR2 is SASEGT. The CDR3 loop reads CASSPTFDLDTQYF.

The chain employs TRBV7-9 and TRBJ1-4. Germline CDR1 and CDR2: SEHNR and FQNEAQ (reference sequence). This CDR3 is built from 11 residues. The CDR3 region is CASSFGARLFF.

This chain's CDR3 is CASSLFRGLGGANVLTF. V and J are TRBV5-1 and TRBJ2-6; TCRdb outputs TRBD2, but without DNA this stays unchecked. The germline V gene has CDR1 SGHRS and CDR2 YFSETQ. CDR3 length: 17 amino acids. Looking up the rest from reference TRBV5-1 and TRBJ2-6 gives the full variable domain: KAGVTQTPRYLIKTRGQQVTLSCSPISGHRSVSWYQQTPGQGLQFLFEYFSETQRNKGNFPGRFSGRQFSNSRSEMNVSTLELGDSALYLCASSLFRGLGGANVLTFGAGSRLTVL.

The genes are TRBV6-4 and TRBJ2-3; checking the TCRdb D call of TRBD1 is not possible without DNA. In germline, CDR1 is MRHNA, CDR2 SNTAGT. The CDR3 runs 15 residues. The chain's CDR3 is CASSDRGDRSDTQYF.

The chain employs TRBV28 and TRBJ2-3; TCRdb's D call of TRBD1 is untestable without DNA. The germline V gene has CDR1 MDHEN and CDR2 SYDVKM. The CDR3 is made up of 14 amino acids. This CDR3 is CASSPGSSRDTQYF.

This rearrangement joins TRBV27 to TRBJ2-7; TCRdb's D call, TRBD1, is unchecked because there is no DNA. The CDR3 is 17 residues long. The germline CDR1 and CDR2 sequences are MNHEY and SMNVEV (reference sequence). The CDR3 here is CASSGFHSPKGSREQYF.

The genes are TRBV5-6 and TRBJ2-5; the TCRdb D gene call, TRBD2, has no DNA to confirm it. Germline loops: CDR1 SGHDT, CDR2 YYEEEE. This CDR3 region has 15 residues. The CDR3 loop reads CASSVRLAGRETQYF.

The gene calls are TRBV20-1 and TRBJ1-4; absent DNA, TCRdb's TRBD1 call cannot be checked. The CDR3 runs to 16 residues. The germline V gene has CDR1 DFQATT and CDR2 SNEGSKA (reference sequence). The CDR3 region is CSARRAGGQSAEKLFF.

The rearrangement uses TRBV7-6 and TRBJ2-5; TCRdb returns TRBD2, unconfirmable since there is no DNA. Germline V gives CDR1 SGHVS, CDR2 FNYEAQ. The CDR3 totals 14 residues. Here the CDR3 reads CASSLSSGWETQYF.

The chain recombines TRBV20-1 with TRBJ2-1; as DNA is missing, the TRBD2 call by TCRdb cannot be tested. This CDR3 has 13 residues. The germline gives CDR1 DFQATT, CDR2 SNEGSKA (reference sequence). CDR3: CSAKKWTYNEQFF.

The J gene is TRBJ2-1, the V gene TRBV20-1; TCRdb returns TRBD2, unconfirmable since there is no DNA. CDR3 length equals 15 residues. Germline V gene lookup returns CDR1 DFQATT and CDR2 SNEGSKA (reference sequence). The CDR3 sequence is CSAPPRTSGYNEQFF.

J is TRBJ2-1 and V is TRBV5-1; without DNA, the TCRdb call of TRBD2 cannot be checked. CDR3 size: 15 residues. Germline CDR1 is SGHRS and CDR2 is YFSETQ. The CDR3 is CASRPTSGGPHEQFF.

The chain couples TRBV6-1 to TRBJ2-1; TCRdb calls TRBD1, which cannot be checked without DNA. This CDR3 has 15 amino acids. From germline, CDR1 is MNHNS and CDR2 SASEGT. CDR3: CASSRAGATYNEQFF.

V usage is TRBV24-1 and J usage is TRBJ2-2; TCRdb reports TRBD2, a call that lacks DNA to check it against. This CDR3 has 18 residues. Germline loops: CDR1 KGHDR, CDR2 SFDVKD. The CDR3 protein is CATSDRLSLAGGPSWLFF.

The chain is built from TRBV11-2 and TRBJ1-1. The CDR3 sequence is 16 residues long. CDR1 and CDR2 from the germline V gene are SGHAT and FQNNGV. CDR3 protein: CASSPVAVAMNTEAFF.

This chain joins TRBV24-1 and TRBJ2-3; the TCRdb D gene call, TRBD1, has no DNA to confirm it. This CDR3 is 15 amino acids long. The germline V gene encodes CDR1 KGHDR and CDR2 SFDVKD. CDR3 loop: CATSGSGGAADTQYF.

V gene TRBV5-1 combines with J gene TRBJ2-5; the TCRdb D gene call, TRBD2, has no DNA to confirm it. CDR1 is SGHRS, CDR2 YFSETQ, per germline. The length of the CDR3 is 15 residues. This chain's CDR3 is CASSTGTSGKETQYF.

The chain links TRBV5-1 to TRBJ2-2; the D call of TRBD2 rests on TCRdb alone, since no DNA is present to check it. This CDR3 spans 17 amino acids. Germline CDR1 is SGHRS and CDR2 is YFSETQ. CDR3: CASSPRAAGDAGGELFF.

This chain joins TRBV5-6 and TRBJ2-5. Germline CDR1 and CDR2: SGHDT and YYEEEE. The CDR3 is 13 amino acids. The CDR3 reads CASSLYSAETQYF.

The chain links TRBV10-3 to TRBJ2-3; TCRdb selects TRBD1, and the lack of DNA leaves this call unchecked. The germline gives CDR1 ENHRY, CDR2 SYGVKD. The CDR3 covers 14 residues. The CDR3 region is CAISESTGGDTQYF.